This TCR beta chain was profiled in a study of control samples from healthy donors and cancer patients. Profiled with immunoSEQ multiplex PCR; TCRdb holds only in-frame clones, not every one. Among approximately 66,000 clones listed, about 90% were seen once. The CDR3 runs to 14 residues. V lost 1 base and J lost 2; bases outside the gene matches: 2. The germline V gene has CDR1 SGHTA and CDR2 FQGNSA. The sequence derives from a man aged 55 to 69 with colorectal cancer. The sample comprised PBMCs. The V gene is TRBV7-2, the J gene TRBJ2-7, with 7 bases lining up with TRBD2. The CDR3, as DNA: TGTGCCAGCAGCTTAGGGGCGGGGGCCTACGAGCAGTACTTC. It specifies CASSLGAGAYEQYF.